This T cell receptor beta chain was obtained from a study of T cell responses to AZD1222 COVID-19 vaccine. This clone was counted a single time. Antigen unknown. Method: immunoSEQ multiplex PCR; TCRdb's copy keeps in-frame clones and lacks some. The sample shows roughly 120,000 clones, more than 70% of them seen only once. Notes on the study in general: Baseline seropositivity characterized only six AZD1222 recipients. Donors were mostly white British, more females; clonal diversity possibly underestimated. Repertoires were sampled only after the peak T cell response. Spike-specific TCR breadth and depth rose after two AZD1222 doses.

The CDR3 length is 16 residues. The germline V gene has CDR1 SGHTA and CDR2 FQGTGA. Trimming took 5 bases from V and 2 from J; bases not matched to a gene: 6. This clonotype was sampled from an adult in good health. Sequencing used peripheral blood, obtained on day 0 of AZD1222 vaccination. The chain combines TRBV7-3 with TRBJ2-1; 10 bases are a match to TRBD1. CDR3 region: CASSMGTGVPYNEQFF. CDR3 bases: TGTGCCAGCAGCATGGGGACAGGGGTACCCTACAATGAGCAGTTCTTC.